A selection of T cell receptor beta chains follows, all from one sample in a study. TCRdb re-analysed the 5' RACE reads in MiXCR, keeping a single row per CDR3 protein. Of roughly 50,000 distinct CDR3 sequences in the sample, around 25% were seen once. Specimen: tumor-infiltrating naive CD4+ T cells sorted from the breast tumor. The receptor source for this set is a female donor with breast cancer. CDR3s include the opening cysteine and the closing phenylalanine or tryptophan. A D gene is named only where the DNA matches it firmly. Clone size is not always given. Where it is, it says once, few, many or a class for expanded clones.

j_gene	v_gene	d_gene	abundance	CDR3aa	CDR3nt
TRBJ1-1	TRBV5-1	NA	NA	CASSLNLLNTEAFF	TGCGCCAGCAGCTTGAACCTTCTAAACACTGAAGCTTTCTTT
TRBJ2-1	TRBV7-9	NA	few	CASSFGFGQYNEQFF	TGTGCCAGCAGCTTTGGCTTCGGGCAGTACAATGAGCAGTTCTTC
TRBJ2-3	TRBV12-3/TRBV12-4	TRBD2	NA	CASSKGGNTDTQYF	TGTGCCAGCAGTAAGGGAGGGAACACAGATACGCAGTATTTT
TRBJ2-3	TRBV28	NA	few	CASSSPGTSTQYF	TGTGCCAGCAGTTCCCCCGGGACTTCCACGCAGTATTTT
TRBJ2-7	TRBV7-2	TRBD2	NA	CASSLRGLAGGVFYEQYF	TGTGCCAGCAGCTTACGGGGACTAGCGGGAGGGGTCTTCTACGAGCAGTACTTC
TRBJ2-7	TRBV5-1	TRBD1	many	CASSWGRTGGAEKQYF	TGCGCCAGCAGCTGGGGAAGGACAGGGGGCGCGGAGAAGCAGTACTTC
TRBJ2-7	TRBV10-3	TRBD1	few	CAISEPGQAPYEQYF	TGTGCCATCAGTGAACCCGGACAGGCCCCCTACGAGCAGTACTTC
TRBJ2-7	TRBV20-1	NA	NA	CSARDSGVISYEQYF	TGCAGTGCTAGAGACAGTGGGGTCATCTCCTACGAGCAGTACTTC
TRBJ2-5	TRBV4-2	NA	NA	CASSPPSDETQYF	TGTGCCAGCAGCCCCCCCTCAGACGAGACCCAGTACTTC
TRBJ2-7	TRBV28	NA	few	CASSQFWQYF	TGTGCCAGCAGTCAGTTTTGGCAGTACTTC
TRBJ2-1	TRBV7-2	NA	few	CASSLGGTQNEQFF	TGTGCCAGCAGCTTAGGCGGGACCCAGAATGAGCAGTTCTTC
TRBJ2-7	TRBV7-2	NA	many	CASSLNRDPYEQYF	TGTGCCAGCAGCTTGAACAGGGATCCCTACGAGCAGTACTTC
TRBJ2-5	TRBV7-2	NA	many	CASSLGLSSQETQYF	TGTGCCAGCAGCTTGGGACTCTCCTCCCAAGAGACCCAGTACTTC
TRBJ1-1	TRBV5-1	NA	few	CASRVLLRTAGNTEAFF	TGCGCCAGCAGGGTCCTTCTCCGGACGGCCGGGAACACTGAAGCTTTCTTT
TRBJ1-2	TRBV6-5	NA	medium-sized	CASTTSRHGYTF	TGTGCCAGCACAACCTCCCGGCATGGCTACACCTTC
TRBJ2-1	TRBV20-1	TRBD1	few	CSAPAVQGVAYNEQFF	TGCAGTGCTCCAGCGGTACAGGGGGTGGCCTACAATGAGCAGTTCTTC
TRBJ1-2	TRBV6-5	NA	many	CASSYLRQRTNYGYTF	TGTGCCAGCAGTTACCTCCGACAGAGGACTAACTATGGCTACACCTTC
TRBJ2-7	TRBV7-9	TRBD2	few	CASSLSGGYEQYF	TGTGCCAGCAGCTTATCGGGGGGCTACGAGCAGTACTTC
TRBJ1-2	TRBV7-9	NA	few	CASSLVTGGYSYTF	TGTGCCAGCAGCTTAGTTACTGGGGGCTATAGCTACACCTTC
TRBJ1-3	TRBV7-6	NA	NA	CASSPGPGSGNTIYF	TGTGCCAGCAGCCCGGGGCCCGGCTCTGGAAACACCATATATTTT
TRBJ1-6	TRBV7-2	TRBD1	few	CASSLGDSDSPLHF	TGTGCCAGCAGCTTAGGGGACAGTGATTCACCCCTCCACTTT
TRBJ1-1	TRBV4-1	NA	few	CASSQARQLYNPNTEAFF	TGCGCCAGCAGCCAAGCGCGGCAGTTGTACAACCCGAACACTGAAGCTTTCTTT
TRBJ1-4	TRBV11-2	NA	few	CASSLNTGNEKLFF	TGTGCCAGCAGCTTAAATACGGGAAATGAAAAACTGTTTTTT
TRBJ1-6	TRBV5-5	NA	few	CASGELSYNSPLHF	TGTGCCAGCGGGGAACTCTCCTATAATTCACCCCTCCACTTT
TRBJ1-3	TRBV6-5	NA	NA	CASRPGVSGNTIYF	TGTGCCAGCAGGCCAGGGGTCTCTGGAAACACCATATATTTT
TRBJ1-1	TRBV12-3/TRBV12-4	NA	NA	CASRGRGDTEAFF	TGTGCCAGCAGAGGACGGGGGGACACTGAAGCTTTCTTT
TRBJ2-2	TRBV14	TRBD2	few	CASSQVAGDGAGELFF	TGTGCCAGCAGCCAAGTAGCGGGAGATGGTGCCGGGGAGCTGTTTTTT
TRBJ1-2	TRBV2	NA	many	CASSRGVAYGYTF	TGTGCCAGCAGTAGGGGGGTCGCCTATGGCTACACCTTC
TRBJ2-2	TRBV4-1	TRBD2	few	CASSQRTSGRATGELFF	TGCGCCAGCAGCCAGAGAACTAGCGGGAGGGCCACCGGGGAGCTGTTTTTT
TRBJ2-5	TRBV7-2	NA	few	CASSRQDQETQYF	TGTGCCAGCAGCCGACAGGACCAAGAGACCCAGTACTTC
TRBJ1-2	TRBV6-2/TRBV6-3	NA	many	CASSSAYGYTF	TGTGCCAGCAGTTCCGCCTATGGCTACACCTTC
TRBJ2-7	TRBV18	NA	NA	CASSPPDGVTHEQYF	TGTGCCAGCTCACCACCCGACGGGGTTACCCACGAGCAGTACTTC
TRBJ2-7	TRBV2	NA	few	CASTGTRDRYEQYF	TGTGCCAGCACCGGGACTCGGGATCGCTACGAGCAGTACTTC
TRBJ2-3	TRBV11-2	TRBD2	few	CASSLLSGSGDTQYF	TGTGCCAGCAGCTTACTAAGCGGGAGCGGAGATACGCAGTATTTT
TRBJ2-5	TRBV20-1	TRBD2	few	CSATSGTRETQYF	TGCAGTGCCACCAGCGGGACCCGGGAGACCCAGTACTTC
TRBJ2-2	TRBV4-2	TRBD2	few	CASSPMAGGWTGELFF	TGTGCCAGCAGCCCAATGGCGGGAGGTTGGACCGGGGAGCTGTTTTTT
TRBJ2-7	TRBV20-1	NA	NA	CSARPGPTYRSYEQYF	TGCAGTGCTAGACCCGGGCCAACTTACCGGTCCTACGAGCAGTACTTC
TRBJ2-7	TRBV20-1	TRBD2	NA	CSADERGSSYEQYF	TGCAGTGCCGATGAACGCGGGAGCTCCTACGAGCAGTACTTC
TRBJ1-5	TRBV6-1	NA	few	CAISKPGGNQPQHF	TGTGCCATATCAAAGCCGGGCGGCAATCAGCCCCAGCATTTT
TRBJ1-1	TRBV9	NA	NA	CANSVGTANTEAFF	TGTGCCAATAGCGTAGGGACGGCGAACACTGAAGCTTTCTTT
TRBJ1-2	TRBV29-1	TRBD1	NA	CSVRDRGSPGF	TGCAGCGTCCGGGACAGGGGCTCTCCGGGCTTC
TRBJ1-2	TRBV29-1	NA	NA	CSVGGENTNYGYTF	TGCAGCGTAGGAGGGGAGAACACTAACTATGGCTACACCTTC
TRBJ1-1	TRBV6-1	NA	many	CASIPNLNTEAFF	TGTGCCAGCATACCCAACTTGAACACTGAAGCTTTCTTT
TRBJ2-3	TRBV24-1	NA	NA	CATSLPGRTDTQYF	TGTGCCACCAGTCTCCCCGGCCGAACAGATACGCAGTATTTT
TRBJ1-1	TRBV24-1	NA	NA	CATSDLRQGDEAFF	TGTGCCACCAGTGATTTGCGGCAGGGAGATGAAGCTTTCTTT
TRBJ2-7	TRBV18	TRBD1	NA	CASSPSGGSYEQYF	TGTGCCAGCTCACCTTCAGGGGGCTCCTACGAGCAGTACTTC
TRBJ2-4	TRBV28	TRBD1	NA	CASSSLRTGAKNIQYF	TGTGCCAGCAGTTCCCTCCGGACAGGGGCCAAAAACATTCAGTACTTC
TRBJ2-2	TRBV5-1	NA	many	CASRWDTTTGELFF	TGCGCCAGCAGGTGGGACACCACCACCGGGGAGCTGTTTTTT